The present T cell receptor (beta chain) was sequenced within a study of CD8+ T cells in alopecia areata. Study as a whole: Treated patients were given 5 to 10 mg oral tofacitinib twice daily. Treated patients were scored for severity by percent of scalp affected. Overall study findings and caveats: One nonresponder leaves baseline CD8+ expansion's link to response uncertain.

Following RNA extraction, reverse transcription yielded cDNA that acted as the sequencing template. Only in-frame clones appear in the TCRdb table, and some are missing; sequencing was by immunoSEQ multiplex PCR. The sample holds 180,000 or so clones; 55% to 70% are singletons and the top ten take more than 5.5%. Sample treatment: oral pan-JAK inhibitor, 5-10 mg twice daily. This CDR3 has 15 residues. Trimming took off 3 bases at V and 2 bases at J, with 12 bases between the two ends. The V gene's germline CDR1 is LGHNA and CDR2 YSLEER. This clone was detected only a few times. Its antigen is still unknown.

The source material was CD4+ T cells sorted from blood, sampled at week 24, from a patient treated with tofacitinib. This chain links TRBV4-3 with TRBJ2-3; the D gene is possibly TRBD2 (5 bases). The receptor comes from a human donor with alopecia areata. The CDR3 DNA reads as TGCGCCAGCAGCCAGCAAGCGGCAACCACAGATACGCAGTATTTT. Translation gives CASSQQAATTDTQYF.